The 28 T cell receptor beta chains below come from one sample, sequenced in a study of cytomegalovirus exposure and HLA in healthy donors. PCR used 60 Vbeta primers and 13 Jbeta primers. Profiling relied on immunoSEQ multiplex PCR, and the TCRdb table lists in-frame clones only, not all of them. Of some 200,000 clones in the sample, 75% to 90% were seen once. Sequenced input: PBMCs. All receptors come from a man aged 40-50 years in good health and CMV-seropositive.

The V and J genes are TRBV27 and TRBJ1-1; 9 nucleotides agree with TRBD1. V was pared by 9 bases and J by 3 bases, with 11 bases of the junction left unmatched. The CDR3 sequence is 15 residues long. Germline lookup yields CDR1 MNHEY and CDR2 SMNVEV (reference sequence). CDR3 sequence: CARRGPGQGYTEAFF. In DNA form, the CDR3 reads TGTGCCAGAAGGGGCCCGGGACAGGGCTACACTGAAGCTTTCTTT.

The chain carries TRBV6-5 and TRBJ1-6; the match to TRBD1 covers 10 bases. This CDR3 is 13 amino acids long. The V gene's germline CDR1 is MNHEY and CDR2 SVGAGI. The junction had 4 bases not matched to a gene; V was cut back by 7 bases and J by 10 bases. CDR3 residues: CASTGQGGSPLHF. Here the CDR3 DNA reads TGTGCCAGCACTGGACAGGGGGGGTCACCCCTCCACTTT.

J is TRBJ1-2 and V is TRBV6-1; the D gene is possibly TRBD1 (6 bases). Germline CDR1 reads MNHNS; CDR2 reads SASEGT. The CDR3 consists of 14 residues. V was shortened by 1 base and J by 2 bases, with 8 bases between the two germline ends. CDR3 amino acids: CASSEVGGNYGYTF. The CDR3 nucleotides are TGTGCCAGCAGTGAAGTAGGGGGAAACTATGGCTACACCTTC.

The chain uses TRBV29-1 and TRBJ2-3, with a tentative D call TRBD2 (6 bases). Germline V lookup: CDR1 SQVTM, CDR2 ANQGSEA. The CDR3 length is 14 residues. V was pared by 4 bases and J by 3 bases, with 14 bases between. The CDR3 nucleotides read TGCAGCGTTGTGAGGGAGGCGATGACAGATACGCAGTATTTT. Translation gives CSVVREAMTDTQYF.

CDR3 sequence reads: CASRPPGQGWGYTF. The CDR3 DNA reads TGTGCCAGCAGGCCCCCAGGACAGGGGTGGGGCTACACCTTC. V gene TRBV28 combines with J gene TRBJ1-2, with 9 bases lining up with TRBD1. Germline V lookup: CDR1 MDHEN, CDR2 SYDVKM. The length of the CDR3 is 14 residues. Unmatched junction bases numbered 10, after V lost 6 bases and J lost 8 bases.

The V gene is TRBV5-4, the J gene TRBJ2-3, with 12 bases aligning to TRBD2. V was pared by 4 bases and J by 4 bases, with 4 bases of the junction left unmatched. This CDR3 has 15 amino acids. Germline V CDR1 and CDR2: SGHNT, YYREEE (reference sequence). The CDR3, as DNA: TGTGCCAGCAGCGCACTAGCGGGGGGACCAGATACGCAGTATTTT. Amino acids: CASSALAGGPDTQYF.

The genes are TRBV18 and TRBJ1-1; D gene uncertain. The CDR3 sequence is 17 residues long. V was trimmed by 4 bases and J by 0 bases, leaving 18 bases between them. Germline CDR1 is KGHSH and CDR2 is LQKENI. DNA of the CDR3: TGTGCCAGCTCACTCGGTCCCAATGCTCGTGTGAACACTGAAGCTTTCTTT. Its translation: CASSLGPNARVNTEAFF.

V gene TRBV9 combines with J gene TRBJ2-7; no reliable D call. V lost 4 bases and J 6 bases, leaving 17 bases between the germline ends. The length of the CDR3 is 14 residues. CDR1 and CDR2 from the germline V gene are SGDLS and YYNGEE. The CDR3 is CASSPYLLGSEQYF. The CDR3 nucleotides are TGTGCCAGCAGCCCATACCTTTTGGGCTCCGAGCAGTACTTC.

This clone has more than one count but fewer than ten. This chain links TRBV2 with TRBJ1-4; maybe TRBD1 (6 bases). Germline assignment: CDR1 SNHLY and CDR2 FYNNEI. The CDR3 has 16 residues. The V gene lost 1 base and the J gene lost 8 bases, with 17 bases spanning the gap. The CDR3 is CASSEEDSILGEKLFF. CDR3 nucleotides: TGTGCCAGCAGTGAAGAGGACAGCATCCTCGGAGAAAAACTGTTTTTT.

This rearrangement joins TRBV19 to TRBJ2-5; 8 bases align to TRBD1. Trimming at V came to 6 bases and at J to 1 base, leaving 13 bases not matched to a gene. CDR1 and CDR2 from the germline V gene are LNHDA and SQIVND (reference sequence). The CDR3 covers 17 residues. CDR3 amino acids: CASSLIPGDRSQETQYF. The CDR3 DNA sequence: TGTGCCAGTAGCCTAATCCCTGGGGACAGGAGCCAAGAGACCCAGTACTTC.

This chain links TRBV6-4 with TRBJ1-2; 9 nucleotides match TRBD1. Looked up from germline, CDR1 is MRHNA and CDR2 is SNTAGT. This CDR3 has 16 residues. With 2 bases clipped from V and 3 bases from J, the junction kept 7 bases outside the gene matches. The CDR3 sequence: CASSDGRNRGHYGYTF. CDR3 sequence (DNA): TGTGCCAGCAGTGACGGAAGGAACAGGGGGCACTATGGCTACACCTTC.

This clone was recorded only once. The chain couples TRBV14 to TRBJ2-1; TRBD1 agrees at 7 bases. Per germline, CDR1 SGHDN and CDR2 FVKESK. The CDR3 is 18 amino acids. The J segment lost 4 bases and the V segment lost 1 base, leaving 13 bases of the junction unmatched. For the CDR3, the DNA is TGTGCCAGCAGCCAAGGAGGATTGGGACAGTTCCTTTACAATGAGCAGTTCTTC. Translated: CASSQGGLGQFLYNEQFF. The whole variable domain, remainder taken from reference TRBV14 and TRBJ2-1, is EAGVTQFPSHSVIEKGQTVTLRCDPISGHDNLYWYRRVMGKEIKFLLHFVKESKQDESGMPNNRFLAERTGGTYSTLKVQPAELEDSGVYFCASSQGGLGQFLYNEQFFGPGTRLTVL.

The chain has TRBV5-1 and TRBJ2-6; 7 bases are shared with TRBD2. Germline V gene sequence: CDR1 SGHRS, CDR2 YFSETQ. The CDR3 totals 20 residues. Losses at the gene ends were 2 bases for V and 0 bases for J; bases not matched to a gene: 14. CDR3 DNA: TGCGCCAGCAGCTTCCGCGGGGAGGGATCCCCTCTCTCTGGGGCCAACGTCCTGACTTTC. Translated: CASSFRGEGSPLSGANVLTF. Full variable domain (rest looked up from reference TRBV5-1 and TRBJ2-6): KAGVTQTPRYLIKTRGQQVTLSCSPISGHRSVSWYQQTPGQGLQFLFEYFSETQRNKGNFPGRFSGRQFSNSRSEMNVSTLELGDSALYLCASSFRGEGSPLSGANVLTFGAGSRLTVL.

The CDR3 DNA sequence: TGCGCCAGCAGCTCCTCCGGGACAGGGGGCACTGAAGCTTTCTTT. It translates to CASSSSGTGGTEAFF. The chain couples TRBV5-1 to TRBJ1-1, with 11 nucleotides matching TRBD1. V lost 3 bases, J lost 4 bases, and 5 bases stayed unmatched. The germline gives CDR1 SGHRS, CDR2 YFSETQ. This CDR3 comprises 15 residues.

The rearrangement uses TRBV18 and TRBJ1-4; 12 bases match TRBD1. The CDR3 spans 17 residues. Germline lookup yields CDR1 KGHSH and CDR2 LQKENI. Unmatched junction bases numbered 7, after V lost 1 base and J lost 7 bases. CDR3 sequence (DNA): TGTGCCAGCTCACCACTGGGGACAGGGGGCGTCAGTGAAAAACTGTTTTTT. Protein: CASSPLGTGGVSEKLFF.

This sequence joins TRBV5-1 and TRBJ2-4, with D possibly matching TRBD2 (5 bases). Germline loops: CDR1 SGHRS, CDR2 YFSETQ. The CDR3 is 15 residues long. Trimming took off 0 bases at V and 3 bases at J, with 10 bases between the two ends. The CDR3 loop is CASSLGARGKNIQYF. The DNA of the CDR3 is TGCGCCAGCAGCTTGGGGGCACGGGGCAAAAACATTCAGTACTTC.

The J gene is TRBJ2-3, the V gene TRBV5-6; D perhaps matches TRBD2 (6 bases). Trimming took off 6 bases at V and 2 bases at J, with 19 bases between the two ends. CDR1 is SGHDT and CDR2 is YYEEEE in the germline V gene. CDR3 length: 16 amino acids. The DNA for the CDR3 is TGTGCCAGCAACCTAGCGACGGGAGCGTTCACAGATACGCAGTATTTT. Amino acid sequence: CASNLATGAFTDTQYF.

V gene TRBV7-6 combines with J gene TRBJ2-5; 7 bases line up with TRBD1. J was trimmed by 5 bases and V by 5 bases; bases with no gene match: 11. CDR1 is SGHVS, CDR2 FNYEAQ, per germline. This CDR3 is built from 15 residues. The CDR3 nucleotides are TGTGCCAGCAGCCCTTCGGACAGGCCAGGGGAGACCCAGTACTTC. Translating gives CASSPSDRPGETQYF. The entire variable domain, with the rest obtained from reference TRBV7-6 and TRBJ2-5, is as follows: GAGVSQSPRYKVTKRGQDVALRCDPISGHVSLYWYRQALGQGPEFLTYFNYEAQQDKSGLPNDRFSAERPEGSISTLTIQRTEQRDSAMYRCASSPSDRPGETQYFGPGTRLLVL.

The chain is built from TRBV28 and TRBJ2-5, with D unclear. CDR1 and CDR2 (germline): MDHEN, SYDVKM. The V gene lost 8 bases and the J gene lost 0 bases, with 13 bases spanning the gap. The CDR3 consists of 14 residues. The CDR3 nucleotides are TGTGCCAGCGATGGGCGCAGGTACCAAGAGACCCAGTACTTC. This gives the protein CASDGRRYQETQYF.

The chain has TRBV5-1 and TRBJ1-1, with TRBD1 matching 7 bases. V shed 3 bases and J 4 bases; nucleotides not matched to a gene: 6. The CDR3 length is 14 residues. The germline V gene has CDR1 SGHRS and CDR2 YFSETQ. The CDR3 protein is CASSSQGVGTEAFF. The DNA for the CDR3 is TGCGCCAGCAGCTCCCAGGGGGTTGGCACTGAAGCTTTCTTT.

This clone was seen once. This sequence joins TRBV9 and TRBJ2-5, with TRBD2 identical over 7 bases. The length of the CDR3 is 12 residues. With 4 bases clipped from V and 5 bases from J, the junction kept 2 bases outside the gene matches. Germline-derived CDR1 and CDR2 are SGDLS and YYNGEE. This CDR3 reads CASSHGGETQYF. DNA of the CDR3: TGTGCCAGCAGCCACGGGGGGGAGACCCAGTACTTC.

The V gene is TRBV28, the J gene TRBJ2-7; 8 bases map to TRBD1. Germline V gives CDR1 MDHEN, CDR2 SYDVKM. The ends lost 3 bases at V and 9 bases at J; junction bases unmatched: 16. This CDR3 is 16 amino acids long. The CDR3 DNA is TGTGCCAGCAGTTTTCCCCGGGACAGGAAGAGCAGGGGGCAGTACTTC. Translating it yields CASSFPRDRKSRGQYF. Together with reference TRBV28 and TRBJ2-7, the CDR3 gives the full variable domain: DVKVTQSSRYLVKRTGEKVFLECVQDMDHENMFWYRQDPGLGLRLIYFSYDVKMKEKGDIPEGYSVSREKKERFSLILESASTNQTSMYLCASSFPRDRKSRGQYFGPGTRLTVT.

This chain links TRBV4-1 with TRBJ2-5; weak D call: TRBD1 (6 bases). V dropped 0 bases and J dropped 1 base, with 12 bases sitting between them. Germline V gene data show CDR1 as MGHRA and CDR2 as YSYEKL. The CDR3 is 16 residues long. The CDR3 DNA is TGCGCCAGCAGCCAAGAAGGGACATCCCCCCAAGAGACCCAGTACTTC. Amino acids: CASSQEGTSPQETQYF.

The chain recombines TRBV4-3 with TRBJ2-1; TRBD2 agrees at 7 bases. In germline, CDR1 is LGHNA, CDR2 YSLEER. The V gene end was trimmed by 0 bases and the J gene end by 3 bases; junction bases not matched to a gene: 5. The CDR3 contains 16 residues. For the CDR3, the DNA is TGCGCCAGCAGCCAAGATCACCAGCGGGGCTACAATGAGCAGTTCTTC. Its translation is CASSQDHQRGYNEQFF.

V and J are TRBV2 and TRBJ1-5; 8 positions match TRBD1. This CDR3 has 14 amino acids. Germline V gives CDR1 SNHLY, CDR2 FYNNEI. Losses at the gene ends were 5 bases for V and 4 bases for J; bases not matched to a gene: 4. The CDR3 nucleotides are TGTGCCAGCAGTTTACAGGGGGTAAATCAGCCCCAGCATTTT. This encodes CASSLQGVNQPQHF.

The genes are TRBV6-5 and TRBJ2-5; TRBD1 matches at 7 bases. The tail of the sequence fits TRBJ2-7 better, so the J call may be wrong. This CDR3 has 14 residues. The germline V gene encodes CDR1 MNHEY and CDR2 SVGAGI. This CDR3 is CASRKQGPSYEQYF. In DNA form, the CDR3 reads TGTGCCAGCAGAAAACAGGGGCCCTCCTACGAGCAGTACTTC.

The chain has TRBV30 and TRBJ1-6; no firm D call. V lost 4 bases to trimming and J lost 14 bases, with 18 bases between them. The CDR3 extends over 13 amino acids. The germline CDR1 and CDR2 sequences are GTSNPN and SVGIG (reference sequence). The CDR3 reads CAWTEGGFNSLHF. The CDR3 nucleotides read TGTGCCTGGACCGAAGGAGGCTTTAATTCCCTCCACTTT.

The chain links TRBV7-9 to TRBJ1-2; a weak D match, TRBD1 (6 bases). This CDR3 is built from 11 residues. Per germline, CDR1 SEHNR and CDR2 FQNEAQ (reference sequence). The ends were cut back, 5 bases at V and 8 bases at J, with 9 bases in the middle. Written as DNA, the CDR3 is TGTGCCAGCAGCCTCAGGGGCGGCTACACCTTC. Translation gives CASSLRGGYTF.